This T cell receptor beta chain is drawn from a study of neoadjuvant nivolumab and ipilimumab in lung cancer. This clone occurred once. What it binds is unknown. V lost 3 bases and J 0 bases, leaving 9 bases between the germline ends. This CDR3 region has 14 residues. CDR1 is SGHVS, CDR2 FNYEAQ, per germline. Sequenced by immunoSEQ multiplex PCR; TCRdb stores in-frame clones only, minus some. The sample lists around 30,000 clones; 80% were seen once. Overall study findings and caveats: Blood richness before therapy tracked richness in tumors resected after neoadjuvant therapy. Only a small number of samples underwent TCR sequencing.

The chain employs TRBV7-6 and TRBJ2-7; no reliable D call. This specimen consisted of peripheral blood, obtained before neoadjuvant nivolumab, alone or with ipilimumab. This TCR was sampled from an adult with non-small cell lung cancer. The CDR3 bases are TGTGCCAGCAGCTTCATTCCAAGCTCCTACGAGCAGTACTTC. Encoded protein: CASSFIPSSYEQYF.